These 20 T cell receptor beta chains originate from one sample sequenced in a study of radiotherapy plus CTLA-4 blockade in lung cancer. The method was immunoSEQ multiplex PCR; TCRdb's version includes in-frame clones alone and lacks a portion of them. The sample includes about 120,000 clones, approximately 80% of them seen just once. Source: peripheral blood, taken from a patient treated with radiotherapy plus ipilimumab. The receptors stem from a human donor with non-small cell lung cancer who had a partial response to radiotherapy plus ipilimumab.

The rearrangement links TRBV7-8 to TRBJ2-6; D ambiguous. There are 14 residues in the CDR3. Germline V gene lookup returns CDR1 SGHVS and CDR2 FQNEAQ. The V end lost 6 bases, the J end lost 0 bases, and 6 bases lay between the germline ends. The DNA for the CDR3 is TGTGCCAGCAGTCACAGCTCTGGGGCCAACGTCCTGACTTTC. Translation: CASSHSSGANVLTF. Full variable domain (remainder filled in from reference TRBV7-8 and TRBJ2-6): GAGVSQSPRYKVAKRGQDVALRCDPISGHVSLFWYQQALGQGPEFLTYFQNEAQLDKSGLPSDRFFAERPEGSVSTLKIQRTQQEDSAVYLCASSHSSGANVLTFGAGSRLTVL.

The V call is TRBV18, the J call TRBJ1-4; no clear D. Germline CDR1 KGHSH, CDR2 LQKENI. The CDR3 is 18 residues long. The V gene lost 2 bases and the J gene lost 0 bases, with 16 bases spanning the gap. Here the CDR3 DNA reads TGTGCCAGCTCACCATTCGCGGTGGGCGGGGCAACTAATGAAAAACTGTTTTTT. This sequence encodes CASSPFAVGGATNEKLFF.

This rearrangement joins TRBV6-1 to TRBJ2-3; TRBD1 aligns across 8 bases. Per the germline V gene, CDR1 is MNHNS and CDR2 is SASEGT. The junction had 4 bases not matched to a gene; V was cut back by 5 bases and J by 3 bases. The CDR3 contains 14 residues. The chain's CDR3 is CASSRDRGTDTQYF. In DNA form, the CDR3 reads TGTGCCAGCAGTCGAGACAGGGGTACAGATACGCAGTATTTT.

The chain employs TRBV10-1 and TRBJ1-1, with 8 bases that match TRBD1. Trimming took 4 bases from V and 4 from J; bases not matched to a gene: 8. Germline loops: CDR1 WNHNN, CDR2 SYGVQD (reference sequence). CDR3 length: 15 residues. CDR3 bases: TGCGCCAGCAGTGTGACAGGGGCCGGGGGCACTGAAGCTTTCTTT. It specifies CASSVTGAGGTEAFF.

The chain couples TRBV28 to TRBJ2-1; 9 bases match TRBD1. Germline CDR1 reads MDHEN; CDR2 reads SYDVKM. This CDR3 comprises 16 residues. J gave up 5 bases and V 7 bases, and 12 bases lay outside the gene matches. The CDR3 loop reads CASIFPSGTGNNEQFF. The CDR3 DNA reads TGTGCCAGCATCTTCCCATCCGGGACAGGGAACAATGAGCAGTTCTTC.

CDR3 residues: CASSQAASGTGSYNEQFF. Here the CDR3 DNA reads TGCGCCAGCAGCCAAGCTGCTTCCGGGACAGGGAGCTACAATGAGCAGTTCTTC. The V gene is TRBV4-1, the J gene TRBJ2-1; 9 nucleotides agree with TRBD1. From germline, CDR1 is MGHRA and CDR2 YSYEKL. With 1 base clipped from V and 3 bases from J, the junction kept 10 bases outside the gene matches. This CDR3 is 18 amino acids long.

This clone was observed a few times. The chain joins TRBV28 to TRBJ1-5; D might be TRBD1 (5 bases). V dropped 3 bases and J dropped 7 bases, with 7 bases sitting between them. CDR3 length equals 12 residues. From germline, CDR1 is MDHEN and CDR2 SYDVKM. This CDR3 reads CASSLDIQPQHF. The CDR3 coding sequence is TGTGCCAGCAGTTTGGACATACAGCCCCAGCATTTT.

The chain recombines TRBV27 with TRBJ2-2; possible D gene TRBD1, 6 bases. The CDR3 length is 16 residues. Per the germline V gene, CDR1 is MNHEY and CDR2 is SMNVEV (reference sequence). Trimming took 0 bases from V and 6 from J, leaving 14 bases between them. The CDR3 region is CASSLSFDRWPGELFF. The CDR3, as DNA: TGTGCCAGCAGTTTATCATTCGACAGGTGGCCCGGGGAGCTGTTTTTT.

This chain links TRBV15 with TRBJ2-5, with TRBD2 matching 11 bases. Trimming cost V 1 base and J 13 bases; bases outside gene matches: 8. The CDR3 has 14 amino acids. Germline CDR1 reads LNHNV; CDR2 reads YYDKDF (reference sequence). As DNA, the CDR3 is TGTGCCACCAGCAGAGTGGTAGCGGGAGGGCCCCCGTACTTC. This codes for CATSRVVAGGPPYF. Drawing the rest from reference TRBV15 and TRBJ2-5, the complete variable domain is DAMVIQNPRYQVTQFGKPVTLSCSQTLNHNVMYWYQQKSSQAPKLLFHYYDKDFNNEADTPDNFQSRRPNTSFCFLDIRSPGLGDTAMYLCATSRVVAGGPPYFGPGTRLLVL.

The gene calls are TRBV19 and TRBJ2-2; 8 bases align to TRBD2. The germline CDR1 and CDR2 sequences are LNHDA and SQIVND (reference sequence). V lost 5 bases and J lost 5; bases outside the gene matches: 4. The CDR3 covers 14 residues. CDR3 sequence (DNA): TGTGCCAGTAGTTTCAAGCGGGAGACCGGGGAGCTGTTTTTT. The encoded protein is CASSFKRETGELFF.

About this clone: Other nucleotide sequences in the sample specify the same CDR3. This chain uses TRBV5-1 with TRBJ2-2, with 7 nucleotides matching TRBD1. The CDR3 covers 13 residues. Germline trimming cut 3 bases from V and 6 bases from J; bases unmatched to any gene: 2. Germline CDR1 and CDR2: SGHRS and YFSETQ. CDR3 amino acids: CASSWGTAGELFF. In DNA form, the CDR3 reads TGCGCCAGCAGCTGGGGGACAGCCGGGGAGCTGTTTTTT.

The sample holds a few counts of this clone. The rearrangement joins TRBV6-6 to TRBJ2-2, with 9 positions matching TRBD1. V dropped 8 bases and J dropped 0; count of bases not matched to a gene: 1. Per germline, CDR1 MNHNY and CDR2 SVGAGI (reference sequence). The CDR3 consists of 14 residues. Written as DNA, the CDR3 is TGTGCCAGCGACAGGGGGGCGAACACCGGGGAGCTGTTTTTT. Amino acid sequence: CASDRGANTGELFF.

This rearrangement joins TRBV10-3 to TRBJ2-2, with 8 positions matching TRBD2. Germline trimming cut 0 bases from V and 1 base from J; bases unmatched to any gene: 4. Germline V lookup: CDR1 ENHRY, CDR2 SYGVKD. This CDR3 is 17 amino acids long. The CDR3, as DNA: TGTGCCATCAGTGAGTCCATCCTAGCGGGGAACACCGGGGAGCTGTTTTTT. Amino acids: CAISESILAGNTGELFF.

Only one count was recorded for this clone. The V gene is TRBV15, the J gene TRBJ2-1; possibly TRBD1 for D (6 bases). The germline V gene encodes CDR1 LNHNV and CDR2 YYDKDF (reference sequence). Trimming cost V 7 bases and J 8 bases, with 18 bases left between them. The CDR3 contains 14 residues. The CDR3 loop is CATNDRLRGDEQFF. The CDR3, as DNA: TGTGCCACCAATGACAGGCTTCGAGGGGATGAGCAGTTCTTC.

This rearrangement joins TRBV5-1 to TRBJ2-5; 12 bases are a match to TRBD1. Germline V CDR1 and CDR2: SGHRS, YFSETQ. The CDR3 length is 15 residues. The junction had 6 bases not matched to a gene; V was cut back by 4 bases and J by 5 bases. The CDR3 DNA sequence: TGCGCCAGCAGCGGGGGACAGGGGGCAGGGGAGACCCAGTACTTC. Its translation: CASSGGQGAGETQYF.

This clone was seen a few times. The J gene is TRBJ2-2, the V gene TRBV10-3; 10 nucleotides line up with TRBD1. V shed 8 bases and J 7 bases; nucleotides not matched to a gene: 4. There are 13 residues in the CDR3. Germline V CDR1 and CDR2: ENHRY, SYGVKD. The DNA for the CDR3 is TGTGCCATCGGGGACAGGGGTGACGGGGAGCTGTTTTTT. Encoded protein: CAIGDRGDGELFF.

This clone appeared once. The CDR3 loop is CASSGGSGANVLTF. The CDR3 DNA reads TGTGCCAGCAGCGGGGGCTCTGGGGCCAACGTCCTGACTTTC. The gene calls are TRBV6-5 and TRBJ2-6; maybe TRBD2 (6 bases). CDR1 is MNHEY, CDR2 SVGAGI, per germline. V lost 6 bases and J lost 0, with 6 bases in between. The CDR3 extends over 14 amino acids.

The chain carries TRBV4-2 and TRBJ2-1, with TRBD2 matching over 14 bases. Germline V CDR1 and CDR2: LGHNA, YNFKEQ. The length of the CDR3 is 18 residues. With 1 base clipped from V and 7 bases from J, the junction kept 9 bases outside the gene matches. The CDR3 here is CASSQAGGGLAGDNEQFF. The CDR3 bases are TGTGCCAGCAGCCAAGCTGGAGGGGGACTAGCGGGAGATAATGAGCAGTTCTTC.

The rearrangement joins TRBV6-5 to TRBJ2-1; 12 positions agree with TRBD2. The CDR3 runs 16 residues. Germline V lookup: CDR1 MNHEY, CDR2 SVGAGI. V trimming: 0 bases; J trimming: 9 bases; junction bases outside the gene matches: 6. CDR3 region: CASSYSTSGRGSEQFF. The CDR3 DNA sequence: TGTGCCAGCAGTTACTCGACTAGCGGGAGAGGTAGTGAGCAGTTCTTC.

This rearrangement joins TRBV5-4 to TRBJ1-2; 7 bases fit TRBD1. The junction had 7 bases not matched to a gene; V was cut back by 3 bases and J by 5 bases. The CDR3 runs to 14 residues. Germline V lookup: CDR1 SGHNT, CDR2 YYREEE (reference sequence). The CDR3 is CASSSGTVTYGYTF. In DNA form, the CDR3 reads TGTGCCAGCAGCTCCGGGACAGTGACTTATGGCTACACCTTC.